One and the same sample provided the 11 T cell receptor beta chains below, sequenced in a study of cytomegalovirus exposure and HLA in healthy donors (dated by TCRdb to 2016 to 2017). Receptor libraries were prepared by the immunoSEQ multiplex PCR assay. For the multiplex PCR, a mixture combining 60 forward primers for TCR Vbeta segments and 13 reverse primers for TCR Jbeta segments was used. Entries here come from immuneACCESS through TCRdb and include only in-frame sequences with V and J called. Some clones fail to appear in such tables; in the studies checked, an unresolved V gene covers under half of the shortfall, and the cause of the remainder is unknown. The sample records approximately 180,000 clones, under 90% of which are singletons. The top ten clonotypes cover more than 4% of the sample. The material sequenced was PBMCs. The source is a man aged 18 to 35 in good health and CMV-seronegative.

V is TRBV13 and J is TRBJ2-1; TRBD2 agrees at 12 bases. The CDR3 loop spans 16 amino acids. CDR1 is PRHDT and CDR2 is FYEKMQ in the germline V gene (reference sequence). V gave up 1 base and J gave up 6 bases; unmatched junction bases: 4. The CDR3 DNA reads TGTGCCAGCAGCTTAGAACTAGCGGGGGGCAGCAATGAGCAGTTCTTC. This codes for CASSLELAGGSNEQFF.

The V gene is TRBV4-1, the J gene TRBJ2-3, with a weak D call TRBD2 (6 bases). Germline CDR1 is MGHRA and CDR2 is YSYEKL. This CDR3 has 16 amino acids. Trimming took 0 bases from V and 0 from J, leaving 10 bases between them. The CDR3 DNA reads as TGCGCCAGCAGCCAAGAGGGGGGTATTAGCACAGATACGCAGTATTTT. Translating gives CASSQEGGISTDTQYF.

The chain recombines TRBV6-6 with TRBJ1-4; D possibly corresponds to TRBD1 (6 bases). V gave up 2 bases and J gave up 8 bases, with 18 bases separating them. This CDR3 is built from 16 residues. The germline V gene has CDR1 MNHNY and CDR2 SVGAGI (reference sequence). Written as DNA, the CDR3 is TGTGCCAGCAGTTACGGATCAACAGGGTCTGAGGAAAAACTGTTTTTT. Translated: CASSYGSTGSEEKLFF.

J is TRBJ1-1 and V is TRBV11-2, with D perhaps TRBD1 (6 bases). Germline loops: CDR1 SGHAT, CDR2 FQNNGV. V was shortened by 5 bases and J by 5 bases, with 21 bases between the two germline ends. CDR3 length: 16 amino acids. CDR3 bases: TGTGCCAGCAGCCCCCGGGTGGGCAGGGGAAGGACTGAAGCTTTCTTT. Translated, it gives CASSPRVGRGRTEAFF.

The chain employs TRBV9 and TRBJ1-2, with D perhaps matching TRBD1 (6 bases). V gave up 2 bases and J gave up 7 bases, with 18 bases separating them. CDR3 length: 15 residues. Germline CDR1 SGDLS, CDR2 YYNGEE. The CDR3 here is CASSVNRASLSGYTF. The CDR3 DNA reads TGTGCCAGCAGCGTTAACAGGGCCTCCTTATCTGGCTACACCTTC.

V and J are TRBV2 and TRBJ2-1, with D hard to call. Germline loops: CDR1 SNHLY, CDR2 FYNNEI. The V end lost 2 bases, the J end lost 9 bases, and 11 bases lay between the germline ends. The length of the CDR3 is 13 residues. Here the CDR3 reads CASSETGGGEQFF. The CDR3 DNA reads TGTGCCAGCAGTGAAACCGGCGGTGGTGAGCAGTTCTTC. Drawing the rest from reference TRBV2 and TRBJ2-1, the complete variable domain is EPEVTQTPSHQVTQMGQEVILRCVPISNHLYFYWYRQILGQKVEFLVSFYNNEISEKSEIFDDQFSVERPDGSNFTLKIRSTKLEDSAMYFCASSETGGGEQFFGPGTRLTVL.

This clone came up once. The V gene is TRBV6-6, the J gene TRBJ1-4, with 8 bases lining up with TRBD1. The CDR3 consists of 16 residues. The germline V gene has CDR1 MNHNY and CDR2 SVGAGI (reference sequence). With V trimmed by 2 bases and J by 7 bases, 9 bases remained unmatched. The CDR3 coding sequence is TGTGCCAGCAGTTACCCCTTGACAGGGGTGGTTGAAAAACTGTTTTTT. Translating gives CASSYPLTGVVEKLFF.

The CDR3: CASSFLGTSYEQYF. DNA of the CDR3: TGTGCCAGCAGTTTCCTGGGGACTTCCTACGAGCAGTACTTC. This chain uses TRBV27 with TRBJ2-7, with D maybe TRBD2 (6 bases). Germline values: CDR1 MNHEY, CDR2 SMNVEV (reference sequence). The CDR3 covers 14 residues. V lost 3 bases and J lost 1, with 10 bases in between.

CDR3 sequence (DNA): TGCGCCAGCAGCTTGTCCAGGGATTACACCGGGGAGCTGTTTTTT. As protein: CASSLSRDYTGELFF. The chain has TRBV5-1 and TRBJ2-2, with D perhaps matching TRBD1 (5 bases). The germline CDR1 and CDR2 sequences are SGHRS and YFSETQ. The V gene lost 1 base and the J gene lost 3 bases, with 10 bases spanning the gap. The CDR3 spans 15 residues.

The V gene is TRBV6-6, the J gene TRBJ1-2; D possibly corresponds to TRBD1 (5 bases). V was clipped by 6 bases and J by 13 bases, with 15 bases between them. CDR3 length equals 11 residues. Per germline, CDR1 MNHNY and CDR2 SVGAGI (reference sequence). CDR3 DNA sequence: TGTGCCAGCAGCCCCACCTCGACAGTCACCTTC. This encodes CASSPTSTVTF.

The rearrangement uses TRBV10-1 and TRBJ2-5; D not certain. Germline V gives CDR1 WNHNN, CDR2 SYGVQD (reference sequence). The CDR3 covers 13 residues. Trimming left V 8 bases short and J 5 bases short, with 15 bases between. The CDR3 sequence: CASGIEVLETQYF. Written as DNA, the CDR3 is TGCGCCAGCGGTATAGAAGTTCTGGAGACCCAGTACTTC.